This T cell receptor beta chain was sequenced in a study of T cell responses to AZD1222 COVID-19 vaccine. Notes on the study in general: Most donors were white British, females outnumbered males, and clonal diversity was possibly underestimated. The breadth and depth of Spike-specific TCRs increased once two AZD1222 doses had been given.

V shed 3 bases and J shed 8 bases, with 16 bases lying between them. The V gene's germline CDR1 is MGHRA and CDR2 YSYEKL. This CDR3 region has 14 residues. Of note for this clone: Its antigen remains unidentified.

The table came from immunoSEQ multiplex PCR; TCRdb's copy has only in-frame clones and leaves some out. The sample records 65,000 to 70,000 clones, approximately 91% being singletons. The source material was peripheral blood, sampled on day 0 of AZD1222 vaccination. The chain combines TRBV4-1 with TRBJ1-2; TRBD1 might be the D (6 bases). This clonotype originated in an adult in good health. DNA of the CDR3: TGCGCCAGCAGCCAGAGGTGGGGGGCTCGAGGCTACACCTTC. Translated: CASSQRWGARGYTF.